One and the same sample provided the 22 T cell receptor beta chains below, sequenced in a study of cytomegalovirus exposure and HLA in healthy donors. The PCR had 60 Vbeta and 13 Jbeta primers. The protocol was immunoSEQ multiplex PCR, while the TCRdb copy is restricted to in-frame clones and leaves out a portion. The sample has around 110,000 clones; approximately 9.4% are singletons. Sequencing was carried out using PBMCs. The receptor set was obtained from a man aged 25-45 years in good health and CMV-seronegative.

J is TRBJ2-2 and V is TRBV4-1; 11 bases are a match to TRBD1. CDR3 length: 15 amino acids. Looked up from germline, CDR1 is MGHRA and CDR2 is YSYEKL. The V gene end was trimmed by 6 bases and the J gene end by 6 bases; junction bases not matched to a gene: 6. The CDR3 region has the DNA TGCGCCAGCAGACCAGGACAGGGGGCGGCCGGGGAGCTGTTTTTT. Its translation: CASRPGQGAAGELFF.

This rearrangement joins TRBV5-6 to TRBJ2-7, with 8 bases lining up with TRBD1. J lost 3 bases, V lost 4 bases, and 6 bases had no gene match. The length of the CDR3 is 14 residues. Germline V lookup: CDR1 SGHDT, CDR2 YYEEEE. As DNA, the CDR3 is TGTGCCAGCAGCCCCGGACAGGGTGACTACGAGCAGTACTTC. Protein product: CASSPGQGDYEQYF. Filled out from reference TRBV5-6 and TRBJ2-7, the complete variable domain reads DAGVTQSPTHLIKTRGQQVTLRCSPKSGHDTVSWYQQALGQGPQFIFQYYEEEERQRGNFPDRFSGHQFPNYSSELNVNALLLGDSALYLCASSPGQGDYEQYFGPGTRLTVT.

This clone was seen only a few times. J is TRBJ1-2 and V is TRBV5-8, with a possible D match to TRBD1 (6 bases). Germline-derived CDR1 and CDR2 are SGHTS and YDEGEE. CDR3 length: 12 amino acids. V was trimmed by 4 bases and J by 14 bases, leaving 18 bases between them. The CDR3 DNA is TGTGCCAGCAGCCTGTGGGGGGGCTTGGATACCTTC. It yields the protein CASSLWGGLDTF.

The chain recombines TRBV30 with TRBJ2-3; TRBD1 agrees at 8 bases. The trim removed 0 bases at V and 0 bases at J, leaving 8 bases unmatched. The V gene's germline CDR1 is GTSNPN and CDR2 SVGIG (reference sequence). The CDR3 is 17 residues long. In nucleotides, the CDR3 is TGTGCCTGGAGTGTTTACAGGGGGGCTTTTAGCACAGATACGCAGTATTTT. This codes for CAWSVYRGAFSTDTQYF.

This clone was detected only a few times. The chain joins TRBV6-1 to TRBJ1-6; D is unresolved. Trimming shortened V by 2 bases and J by 9 bases, and 5 bases separated the two germline ends. Germline CDR1 is MNHNS and CDR2 is SASEGT. The CDR3 totals 12 residues. CDR3 in amino acids: CASSEFGSPLHF. CDR3 bases: TGTGCCAGCAGTGAATTCGGTTCACCCCTCCACTTT.

The genes are TRBV29-1 and TRBJ2-3; D possibly corresponds to TRBD1 (5 bases). The CDR3 covers 12 residues. V dropped 6 bases and J dropped 4 bases, with 11 bases sitting between them. CDR1 is SQVTM and CDR2 is ANQGSEA in the germline V gene. This CDR3 reads CSVGKGSDTQYF. CDR3 sequence (DNA): TGCAGCGTGGGAAAGGGGTCAGATACGCAGTATTTT.

The CDR3: CASSVHENTEAFF. In nucleotides, the CDR3 is TGTGCCAGCAGTGTACACGAGAACACTGAAGCTTTCTTT. The V and J genes are TRBV28 and TRBJ1-1; no clear D gene. The length of the CDR3 is 13 residues. The ends were cut back, 5 bases at V and 1 base at J, with 8 bases in the middle. Per germline, CDR1 MDHEN and CDR2 SYDVKM.

This clone was seen more than once but under ten times. The chain recombines TRBV28 with TRBJ1-4, with 7 bases fitting TRBD1. CDR1 is MDHEN, CDR2 SYDVKM, per germline. The CDR3 totals 16 residues. After removal of 3 bases from V and 7 bases from J, the junction contained 11 bases not matched to a gene. The CDR3 sequence is CASSFRRPGGSEKLFF. CDR3 bases: TGTGCCAGCAGTTTCCGGCGTCCAGGGGGAAGTGAAAAACTGTTTTTT.

This chain joins TRBV2 and TRBJ1-5, with D unresolved. The CDR3 extends over 14 amino acids. V was trimmed by 3 bases and J by 4 bases, leaving 10 bases between them. Germline lookup yields CDR1 SNHLY and CDR2 FYNNEI. CDR3: CASSDGTANQPQHF. CDR3 DNA: TGTGCCAGCAGTGACGGTACAGCTAATCAGCCCCAGCATTTT.

This clone was seen a few times. The chain has TRBV27 and TRBJ2-2, with D perhaps matching TRBD1 (5 bases). Germline V gives CDR1 MNHEY, CDR2 SMNVEV (reference sequence). V was clipped by 6 bases and J by 6 bases, with 11 bases between them. The CDR3 is made up of 13 amino acids. The CDR3 nucleotides read TGTGCCAGCAGGGTGACAGACCCCGGGGAGCTGTTTTTT. It translates to CASRVTDPGELFF.

The V gene is TRBV6-1, the J gene TRBJ2-7, with TRBD1 matching over 9 bases. Germline V lookup: CDR1 MNHNS, CDR2 SASEGT. The CDR3 length is 17 residues. The V and J ends lost 4 bases and 4 bases, in that order; junction bases with no gene match: 14. In DNA, the CDR3 is TGTGCCAGCAGTGCACCCACCGGGGACAGGGCAAATTACGAGCAGTACTTC. It is translated as CASSAPTGDRANYEQYF.

This clone occurred a few times. This chain links TRBV6-6 with TRBJ2-3, with D possibly matching TRBD2 (5 bases). The CDR3 loop spans 16 amino acids. V lost 2 bases and J lost 0, with 12 bases in between. CDR1 and CDR2 from the germline V gene are MNHNY and SVGAGI (reference sequence). Here the CDR3 reads CASSYNGGLSTDTQYF. The CDR3 region has the DNA TGTGCCAGCAGTTACAATGGCGGGCTTAGCACAGATACGCAGTATTTT.

This rearrangement joins TRBV7-9 to TRBJ2-1; a weak D match, TRBD2 (6 bases). The CDR3 sequence is 14 residues long. Trimming removed 6 bases from V and 2 bases from J, with 11 bases in between. Germline values: CDR1 SEHNR, CDR2 FQNEAQ (reference sequence). CDR3 protein: CASSRGTPYNEQFF. The CDR3 DNA reads TGTGCCAGCAGTCGCGGGACTCCCTACAATGAGCAGTTCTTC.

This clone was detected only a few times. The J gene is TRBJ2-7, the V gene TRBV29-1; D may be TRBD1 (6 bases). The V end was cut by 3 bases, the J end by 2 bases, with 14 bases between. The CDR3 totals 14 residues. Germline-derived CDR1 and CDR2 are SQVTM and ANQGSEA. CDR3 sequence reads: CSVEEAGAAYEQYF. CDR3 DNA sequence: TGCAGCGTTGAGGAGGCAGGGGCAGCCTACGAGCAGTACTTC.

The rearrangement links TRBV7-2 to TRBJ2-7; D remains unclear. Between the trimmed V and J ends, which lost 1 base and 5 bases, there was a span of 9 bases. The CDR3 totals 13 residues. CDR1 and CDR2 from the germline V gene are SGHTA and FQGNSA. CDR3 residues: CASSLELSHEQYF. The CDR3 coding sequence is TGTGCCAGCAGCTTAGAACTTTCCCACGAGCAGTACTTC.

The chain has TRBV5-4 and TRBJ2-1; 12 positions match TRBD2. From germline, CDR1 is SGHNT and CDR2 YYREEE (reference sequence). The trim removed 7 bases at V and 4 bases at J, leaving 18 bases unmatched. CDR3 length equals 19 residues. The CDR3 is CASGGTRSSGGAVYNEQFF. The CDR3 nucleotides are TGTGCCAGCGGGGGTACTAGGTCTAGCGGGGGGGCCGTGTACAATGAGCAGTTCTTC.

V gene TRBV28 combines with J gene TRBJ2-1; TRBD2 matches 8 bases. This CDR3 is built from 16 residues. The J segment lost 5 bases and the V segment lost 4 bases, leaving 10 bases of the junction unmatched. From germline, CDR1 is MDHEN and CDR2 SYDVKM. The CDR3 nucleotides read TGTGCCAGCAGTTACCAATCCACGGGGGGGAACAATGAGCAGTTCTTC. The encoded protein is CASSYQSTGGNNEQFF. Full variable domain (missing parts from reference TRBV28 and TRBJ2-1): DVKVTQSSRYLVKRTGEKVFLECVQDMDHENMFWYRQDPGLGLRLIYFSYDVKMKEKGDIPEGYSVSREKKERFSLILESASTNQTSMYLCASSYQSTGGNNEQFFGPGTRLTVL.

This clone was seen only a few times. This sequence joins TRBV5-4 and TRBJ2-7; D is uncertain. The ends were cut back, 0 bases at V and 1 base at J, with 5 bases in the middle. CDR1 is SGHNT and CDR2 is YYREEE in the germline V gene (reference sequence). The CDR3 is 13 amino acids. The chain's CDR3 is CASSLDRSYEQYF. The DNA for the CDR3 is TGTGCCAGCAGCTTGGACAGATCCTACGAGCAGTACTTC.

This chain links TRBV28 with TRBJ1-1; the match to TRBD1 covers 8 bases. Trimming at V came to 5 bases and at J to 3 bases, leaving 5 bases not matched to a gene. The CDR3 length is 14 residues. CDR1 and CDR2 (germline): MDHEN, SYDVKM. The CDR3 loop is CASSETGGDTEAFF. CDR3 nucleotide sequence: TGTGCCAGCAGTGAAACAGGGGGGGACACTGAAGCTTTCTTT.

This clone was found a few times. The chain couples TRBV6-1 to TRBJ1-5; D is perhaps TRBD1 (5 bases). V lost 6 bases and J 0 bases, leaving 6 bases between the germline ends. From germline, CDR1 is MNHNS and CDR2 SASEGT. This CDR3 comprises 13 residues. The CDR3 reads CASRQGSNQPQHF. The CDR3 bases are TGTGCCAGCAGGCAGGGTAGCAATCAGCCCCAGCATTTT.

This clone was seen more than once but under ten times. This chain connects TRBV16 to TRBJ2-7, with D unresolved. Germline CDR1 and CDR2: KGHSY and FQNENV. V was clipped by 2 bases and J by 1 base, with 9 bases between them. CDR3 length: 14 residues. The CDR3 nucleotides read TGTGCCAGCAGCCAAAACCCACAATCCTACGAGCAGTACTTC. Amino acids: CASSQNPQSYEQYF.

The V and J genes are TRBV4-1 and TRBJ2-5, with 10 bases aligning to TRBD2. The last part of the DNA fits TRBJ2-7 better; the J call may be wrong. Germline loops: CDR1 MGHRA, CDR2 YSYEKL. The CDR3 length is 18 residues. This chain's CDR3 is CASSQLMVAGGLSYEQYF. In DNA form, the CDR3 reads TGCGCCAGCAGCCAGTTGATGGTAGCGGGAGGCCTCTCCTACGAGCAGTACTTC.